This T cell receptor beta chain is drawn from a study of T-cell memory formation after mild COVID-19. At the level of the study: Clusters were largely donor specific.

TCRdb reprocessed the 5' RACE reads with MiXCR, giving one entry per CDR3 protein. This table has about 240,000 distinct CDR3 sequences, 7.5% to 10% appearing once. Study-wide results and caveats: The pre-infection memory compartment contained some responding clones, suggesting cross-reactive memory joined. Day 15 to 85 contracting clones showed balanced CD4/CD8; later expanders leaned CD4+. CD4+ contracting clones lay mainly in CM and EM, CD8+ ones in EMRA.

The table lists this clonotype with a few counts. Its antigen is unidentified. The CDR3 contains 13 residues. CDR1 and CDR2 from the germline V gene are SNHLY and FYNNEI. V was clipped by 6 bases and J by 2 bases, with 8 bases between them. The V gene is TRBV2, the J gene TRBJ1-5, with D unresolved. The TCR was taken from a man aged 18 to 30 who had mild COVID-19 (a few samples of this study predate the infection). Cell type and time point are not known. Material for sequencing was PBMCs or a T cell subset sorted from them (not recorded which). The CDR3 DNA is TGTGCCAGCAGGGTAGAGGGCAATCAGCCCCAGCATTTT. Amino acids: CASRVEGNQPQHF.